Presented here are 31 T cell receptor beta chains from one specimen sequenced in a study of T cells after yellow fever vaccination. One entry per CDR3 protein results from TCRdb running MiXCR on the 5' RACE reads. The sample consists of roughly 170,000 distinct CDR3 sequences, roughly 6.2% of them appearing once. Specimen: CD4+ T cells sorted from PBMCs, collected on the day of the first yellow fever vaccination. The receptor source for this set is a man aged 18-30 years who received the YFV17D yellow fever vaccine.

The chain recombines TRBV5-1 with TRBJ1-5, with a tentative D call TRBD1 (6 bases). The germline CDR1 and CDR2 sequences are SGHRS and YFSETQ. The CDR3 consists of 17 residues. V lost 1 base and J 0 bases, leaving 14 bases between the germline ends. CDR3 nucleotide sequence: TGCGCCAGCAGCTTGACACCGGGACACTCTAGCAATCAGCCCCAGCATTTT. Translation: CASSLTPGHSSNQPQHF.

This clonotype was found many times. The chain combines TRBV20-1 with TRBJ2-2; 8 positions agree with TRBD1. J gave up 3 bases and V 6 bases, and 9 bases lay outside the gene matches. Germline V gene data show CDR1 as DFQATT and CDR2 as SNEGSKA (reference sequence). The CDR3 has 15 residues. The CDR3 DNA reads as TGCAGTGCCCCCAAGGGACAGGCTGACACCGGGGAGCTGTTTTTT. Translated, it gives CSAPKGQADTGELFF.

This clonotype was counted a few times. V usage is TRBV12-3 or TRBV12-4 and J usage is TRBJ2-5; 7 nucleotides match TRBD2. CDR3 length equals 14 residues. After removal of 5 bases from V and 3 bases from J, the junction contained 6 bases not matched to a gene. The CDR3 loop is CASSASGGEETQYF. The DNA of the CDR3 is TGTGCCAGCAGTGCTAGCGGTGGGGAAGAGACCCAGTACTTC.

This clonotype was observed at least ten times. V gene TRBV7-3 combines with J gene TRBJ2-1, with 8 bases identical to TRBD2. CDR3 length: 16 amino acids. V lost 5 bases, J lost 1 base, and 7 bases stayed unmatched. Germline values: CDR1 SGHTA, CDR2 FQGTGA. The CDR3 spells CASSLTGGGSYNEQFF. DNA for the CDR3: TGTGCCAGCAGCCTGACCGGGGGGGGGTCCTACAATGAGCAGTTCTTC.

This chain connects TRBV10-3 to TRBJ1-5, with unresolved D. Trimming cost V 4 bases and J 7 bases, with 11 bases left between them. Germline CDR1 and CDR2: ENHRY and SYGVKD. The CDR3 sequence is 13 residues long. Here the CDR3 DNA reads TGTGCCATCAGTGCTTCGGGTAACCAGCCCCAGCATTTT. It codes for CAISASGNQPQHF.

The chain has TRBV6-1 and TRBJ1-1; 7 bases align to TRBD1. Germline V gene lookup returns CDR1 MNHNS and CDR2 SASEGT. V lost 10 bases and J lost 1; bases outside the gene matches: 9. The CDR3 extends over 14 amino acids. CDR3 nucleotides: TGTGCCATCACCACAGGGGCGGGGAACACTGAAGCTTTCTTT. It translates to CAITTGAGNTEAFF.

In this sample, this clonotype turned up many times. The chain has TRBV15 and TRBJ1-5; no reliable D call. CDR3 length: 17 residues. V lost 3 bases, J lost 4 bases, and 19 bases lay in between. The germline gives CDR1 LNHNV, CDR2 YYDKDF (reference sequence). The CDR3 bases are TGTGCCACCAGCAGGAATCCCTTGGACCCGATTAATCAGCCCCAGCATTTT. Translating it yields CATSRNPLDPINQPQHF.

This clonotype was recorded at least ten times. The rearrangement joins TRBV4-2 to TRBJ2-3; TRBD2 matches at 11 bases. Per germline, CDR1 LGHNA and CDR2 YNFKEQ. The CDR3 runs 17 residues. The junction had 7 bases not matched to a gene; V was cut back by 0 bases and J by 5 bases. CDR3 protein: CASSQEVAGGAGDTQYF. The CDR3 DNA sequence: TGTGCCAGCAGCCAAGAAGTAGCGGGGGGGGCGGGAGATACGCAGTATTTT.

This clonotype was picked up many times. The CDR3 loop is CASSVGHRGGTDTQYF. The CDR3 bases are TGCGCCAGCAGCGTAGGACACAGGGGCGGGACAGATACGCAGTATTTT. This rearrangement joins TRBV5-1 to TRBJ2-3; TRBD1 matches at 7 bases. The CDR3 spans 16 residues. CDR1 and CDR2 (germline): SGHRS, YFSETQ. The V segment lost 4 bases and the J segment 3 bases; nucleotides outside the gene matches: 11. The full variable domain, its missing parts supplied by reference TRBV5-1 and TRBJ2-3, is KAGVTQTPRYLIKTRGQQVTLSCSPISGHRSVSWYQQTPGQGLQFLFEYFSETQRNKGNFPGRFSGRQFSNSRSEMNVSTLELGDSALYLCASSVGHRGGTDTQYFGPGTRLTVL.

This clonotype occurred many times. The rearrangement joins TRBV4-2 to TRBJ1-5; D is ambiguous. The CDR3 runs to 14 residues. V was cut by 4 bases and J by 4 bases, with 11 bases left in between. Germline V gene sequence: CDR1 LGHNA, CDR2 YNFKEQ. The CDR3 loop is CASSPEFGNQPQHF. The CDR3 region has the DNA TGTGCCAGCAGCCCAGAGTTTGGAAATCAGCCCCAGCATTTT.

This clonotype was counted a few times. The chain's CDR3 is CASRHSDRVRQETQYF. In nucleotides, the CDR3 is TGCGCCAGCCGTCACTCTGACAGGGTCCGCCAAGAGACCCAGTACTTC. The chain uses TRBV5-1 and TRBJ2-5; TRBD1 aligns across 7 bases. V shed 7 bases and J 1 base; nucleotides not matched to a gene: 13. Germline V gene lookup returns CDR1 SGHRS and CDR2 YFSETQ. The CDR3 spans 16 residues.

The chain joins TRBV3-1 to TRBJ2-5, with 8 bases fitting TRBD2. There are 16 residues in the CDR3. Germline lookup yields CDR1 LGHDT and CDR2 YNNKEL (reference sequence). V lost 3 bases and J lost 2; bases outside the gene matches: 8. For the CDR3, the DNA is TGTGCCAGCAGCCAGGGGACTAGTTCCCCACAAGAGACCCAGTACTTC. Translating gives CASSQGTSSPQETQYF.

This clonotype was detected only a few times. CDR3 nucleotides: TGTGCCAGTAGTAATCGGGCCCCTCGGGGCTTCACAGATACGCAGTATTTT. Its translation: CASSNRAPRGFTDTQYF. This chain connects TRBV19 to TRBJ2-3, with D perhaps given as TRBD1 or TRBD2 (5 bases each). Germline CDR1 LNHDA, CDR2 SQIVND (reference sequence). V lost 4 bases to trimming and J lost 2 bases, with 19 bases between them. This CDR3 comprises 17 residues.

This clonotype showed up many times. The chain links TRBV7-9 to TRBJ1-1; no reliable D call. Germline V gives CDR1 SEHNR, CDR2 FQNEAQ (reference sequence). With 2 bases removed from V and 1 base from J, the gap between germline ends came to 8 bases. This CDR3 comprises 14 residues. CDR3 in DNA: TGTGCCAGCAGCTTAACCCCGGGGAACACTGAAGCTTTCTTT. Translated, it gives CASSLTPGNTEAFF.

This clonotype was observed many times. The gene calls are TRBV4-1 and TRBJ2-5, with D possibly called TRBD1 or TRBD2 (6 bases each). The CDR3 totals 15 residues. The V end lost 4 bases, the J end lost 3 bases, and 15 bases lay between the germline ends. Germline V gene sequence: CDR1 MGHRA, CDR2 YSYEKL. The CDR3 region is CASSLQGTYKETQYF. CDR3 nucleotides: TGCGCCAGCAGCCTCCAGGGGACTTACAAAGAGACCCAGTACTTC.

This clonotype showed up many times. The rearrangement uses TRBV7-3 and TRBJ2-4, with unresolved D. V lost 1 base to trimming and J lost 6 bases, with 19 bases between them. This CDR3 has 17 amino acids. The germline V gene has CDR1 SGHTA and CDR2 FQGTGA. For the CDR3, the DNA is TGTGCCAGCAGCTTAAACGCGGCAGAAGGGCCCCTAAACATTCAGTACTTC. Amino acid sequence: CASSLNAAEGPLNIQYF. Based on the CDR3 plus reference TRBV7-3 and TRBJ2-4, the full variable domain is GAGVSQTPSNKVTEKGKYVELRCDPISGHTALYWYRQSLGQGPEFLIYFQGTGAADDSGLPNDRFFAVRPEGSVSTLKIQRTERGDSAVYLCASSLNAAEGPLNIQYFGAGTRLSVL.

This clonotype was seen repeatedly, ten times or more. The V call is TRBV7-6, the J call TRBJ2-5; TRBD2 agrees at 7 bases. Unmatched junction bases numbered 16, after V lost 3 bases and J lost 0 bases. The CDR3 sequence is 19 residues long. Germline V CDR1 and CDR2: SGHVS, FNYEAQ. The CDR3 sequence is CASSFSWRGSRDYQETQYF. The CDR3, as DNA: TGTGCCAGCAGCTTCTCGTGGCGGGGGAGCAGAGATTACCAAGAGACCCAGTACTTC.

J is TRBJ2-5 and V is TRBV7-8; maybe TRBD2 (6 bases). The V end was cut by 5 bases, the J end by 0 bases, with 10 bases between. CDR3 length equals 14 residues. Germline V lookup: CDR1 SGHVS, CDR2 FQNEAQ. The chain's CDR3 is CASSQRTNQETQYF. CDR3 coding DNA: TGTGCCAGCAGCCAGAGGACTAACCAAGAGACCCAGTACTTC.

The J gene is TRBJ2-7, the V gene TRBV5-1; 9 bases agree with TRBD1. This CDR3 spans 16 amino acids. Germline CDR1 is SGHRS and CDR2 is YFSETQ. Trimming took 0 bases from V and 1 from J; bases not matched to a gene: 5. The CDR3 loop is CASSLDGQGLSYEQYV. CDR3 DNA sequence: TGCGCCAGCAGCTTGGACGGACAGGGGCTATCCTACGAGCAGTACGTC.

In this sample, this clonotype turned up many times. V usage is TRBV10-3 and J usage is TRBJ2-5; 10 bases match TRBD2. The CDR3 consists of 17 residues. Germline CDR1 and CDR2: ENHRY and SYGVKD. The V and J ends lost 5 bases and 1 base, in that order; junction bases with no gene match: 10. CDR3 DNA: TGTGCCATCAGTAGGGGGTCTAGCGGGGGAACCCAAGAGACCCAGTACTTC. Its protein product is CAISRGSSGGTQETQYF.

The V call is TRBV28, the J call TRBJ2-2, with D hard to call. In germline, CDR1 is MDHEN, CDR2 SYDVKM. V shed 3 bases and J shed 7 bases, with 15 bases lying between them. The CDR3 length is 15 residues. CDR3 loop: CASSLKLREGGELFF. The CDR3 coding sequence is TGTGCCAGCAGTTTGAAGCTAAGGGAAGGCGGGGAGCTGTTTTTT. The full variable domain, its missing parts supplied by reference TRBV28 and TRBJ2-2, is DVKVTQSSRYLVKRTGEKVFLECVQDMDHENMFWYRQDPGLGLRLIYFSYDVKMKEKGDIPEGYSVSREKKERFSLILESASTNQTSMYLCASSLKLREGGELFFGEGSRLTVL.

This clonotype was seen many times. The chain combines TRBV4-3 with TRBJ2-7; TRBD2 might be the D (6 bases). V was shortened by 0 bases and J by 0 bases, with 9 bases between the two germline ends. Germline CDR1 and CDR2: LGHNA and YSLEER. The CDR3 covers 15 residues. The CDR3 reads CASSQEAGISYEQYF. CDR3 in DNA: TGCGCCAGCAGCCAAGAGGCGGGGATCTCCTACGAGCAGTACTTC.

This chain links TRBV10-3 with TRBJ1-1; maybe TRBD1 (5 bases). The CDR3 consists of 13 residues. From germline, CDR1 is ENHRY and CDR2 SYGVKD. Trimming shortened V by 6 bases and J by 4 bases, and 12 bases separated the two germline ends. CDR3 sequence reads: CAISPGGATEAFF. CDR3 nucleotides: TGTGCCATCAGCCCCGGGGGTGCCACTGAAGCTTTCTTT.

This clonotype was counted only a few times. The V call is TRBV6-2 or TRBV6-3, the J call TRBJ2-5, with 7 bases fitting TRBD1. V was pared by 4 bases and J by 3 bases, with 2 bases of the junction left unmatched. The germline CDR1 and CDR2 sequences are MNHEY and SVGEGT. CDR3 length equals 13 residues. CDR3 bases: TGTGCCAGCAGTTCCAGGGGGAAAGAGACCCAGTACTTC. This sequence encodes CASSSRGKETQYF.

This clonotype was seen many times. J is TRBJ1-2 and V is TRBV4-1; D is uncertain. The CDR3 contains 14 residues. Germline loops: CDR1 MGHRA, CDR2 YSYEKL. V shed 4 bases and J shed 0 bases, with 9 bases lying between them. The CDR3 DNA follows: TGCGCCAGCAGCCGAGACACTTCTAACTATGGCTACACCTTC. This sequence encodes CASSRDTSNYGYTF.

This clonotype was seen many times. This rearrangement joins TRBV10-2 to TRBJ1-6; no clear D. Germline V gives CDR1 WSHSY, CDR2 SAAADI. Trimming left V 7 bases short and J 0 bases short, with 10 bases between. This CDR3 is 15 amino acids long. The CDR3 DNA is TGCGCCAGCAAGGCCGAGAGCTCCTATAATTCACCCCTCCACTTT. Residues: CASKAESSYNSPLHF.

This clonotype occurred many times. The J gene is TRBJ2-3, the V gene TRBV19, with unresolved D. The CDR3 extends over 14 amino acids. Germline loops: CDR1 LNHDA, CDR2 SQIVND (reference sequence). V lost 5 bases and J 0 bases, leaving 9 bases between the germline ends. CDR3 DNA: TGTGCCAGTAGTTGGTCCTCAAGCACAGATACGCAGTATTTT. Translating gives CASSWSSSTDTQYF.

The sample holds a few counts of this clonotype. The genes are TRBV7-2 and TRBJ2-3; no clear D gene. The V gene lost 3 bases and the J gene lost 5 bases, with 15 bases spanning the gap. This CDR3 spans 15 amino acids. Germline V gene lookup returns CDR1 SGHTA and CDR2 FQGNSA. DNA of the CDR3: TGTGCCAGCAGCTTGTGGGGTAGTGCACAAGATACGCAGTATTTT. Encoded protein: CASSLWGSAQDTQYF.

The chain has TRBV19 and TRBJ1-5; 8 bases align to TRBD1. This CDR3 region has 15 residues. The V segment lost 3 bases and the J segment 5 bases; nucleotides outside the gene matches: 6. CDR1 is LNHDA and CDR2 is SQIVND in the germline V gene (reference sequence). The CDR3 DNA reads as TGTGCCAGTAGTATCCGAGACAGGGGAGATCAGCCCCAGCATTTT. It is translated as CASSIRDRGDQPQHF.

The chain is built from TRBV12-5 and TRBJ2-7; a possible D gene is TRBD2 (5 bases). V was pared by 0 bases and J by 2 bases, with 11 bases between. Germline assignment: CDR1 LGHNT and CDR2 FRNRAP. CDR3 length: 15 residues. The CDR3 loop is CASGLVLGSPYEQYF. The CDR3 DNA is TGTGCTAGTGGTTTGGTACTAGGCAGCCCCTACGAGCAGTACTTC.

Only a few counts were recorded for this clonotype. The chain recombines TRBV6-2 or TRBV6-3 with TRBJ1-1, with D unclear. The CDR3 has 16 amino acids. V was trimmed by 6 bases and J by 1 base, leaving 18 bases between them. CDR1 and CDR2 from the germline V gene are MNHEY and SVGEGT. The CDR3 DNA is TGTGCCAGCAGGGGCGTAGCCAGGCTGGGGAACACTGAAGCTTTCTTT. Translated, it gives CASRGVARLGNTEAFF.